These 10 T cell receptor beta chains came from one sample sequenced in a study of graft-versus-host responses after intestinal transplantation. The method was immunoSEQ multiplex PCR; TCRdb's version includes in-frame clones alone and lacks a portion of them. This repertoire shows roughly 46,000 clones, approximately 95% found once; its top ten account for 5% to 7%. Specimen: PBMCs, collected about 800 days after a first intestinal transplant, on the day of a second. The receptors shown here come from a human patient who received an intestinal transplant, so some T cells may come from the graft donor.

V usage is TRBV9 and J usage is TRBJ2-3, with D perhaps matching TRBD1 (5 bases). CDR1 is SGDLS and CDR2 is YYNGEE in the germline V gene. The CDR3 spans 14 residues. The germline V and J ends were trimmed by 2 bases and 2 bases, with 9 bases remaining between them. The DNA for the CDR3 is TGTGCCAGCAGCGTGGACACCCTCACAGATACGCAGTATTTT. This translates into CASSVDTLTDTQYF.

V is TRBV21-1 and J is TRBJ2-7; TRBD2, the table's D call, was not compared with the DNA. TRBV21-1 has pseudogene status. The CDR3 consists of 19 residues. CDR3 sequence: CASSKVQTSGRTGAYEQYF. In DNA, the CDR3 is TGTGCCAGCAGCAAAGTGCAGACTAGCGGGAGAACCGGGGCCTACGAGCAGTACTTC.

This sequence joins TRBV6-6 and TRBJ2-7; 8 bases align to TRBD1. V trimming: 4 bases; J trimming: 0 bases; junction bases outside the gene matches: 5. The CDR3 has 15 residues. Germline-derived CDR1 and CDR2 are MNHNY and SVGAGI (reference sequence). The CDR3 region has the DNA TGTGCCAGCAGTTCCTCGGGGACAGGCTCCTACGAGCAGTACTTC. Its protein is CASSSSGTGSYEQYF.

This sequence joins TRBV5-1 and TRBJ1-2; 7 positions match TRBD1. Germline trimming cut 0 bases from V and 0 bases from J; bases unmatched to any gene: 2. Germline V gene sequence: CDR1 SGHRS, CDR2 YFSETQ. This CDR3 is built from 15 residues. The CDR3: CASSLGQGANYGYTF. CDR3 sequence (DNA): TGCGCCAGCAGCTTGGGCCAGGGGGCTAACTATGGCTACACCTTC.

The chain recombines TRBV29-1 with TRBJ2-1; no definite D call. V was cut by 3 bases and J by 10 bases, with 16 bases left in between. CDR3 length equals 13 residues. Germline V gives CDR1 SQVTM, CDR2 ANQGSEA. The CDR3 here is CSVEMTAASEQFF. Written as DNA, the CDR3 is TGCAGCGTTGAGATGACTGCGGCTTCCGAGCAGTTCTTC.

The chain joins TRBV5-1 to TRBJ2-1; 10 bases line up with TRBD2. The CDR3 is 16 residues long. Germline V gene lookup returns CDR1 SGHRS and CDR2 YFSETQ. V lost 4 bases and J lost 9; bases outside the gene matches: 13. CDR3 DNA sequence: TGCGCCAGCAGCATTGCCGGGACTAGCGTTTCTGGTGAGCAGTTCTTC. It codes for CASSIAGTSVSGEQFF.

This clone was observed a handful of times. This chain connects TRBV19 to TRBJ2-7; 10 bases align to TRBD1. The CDR3 loop spans 15 amino acids. V shed 5 bases and J 2 bases; nucleotides not matched to a gene: 6. Germline CDR1 is LNHDA and CDR2 is SQIVND (reference sequence). The CDR3 DNA reads TGTGCCAGTAGTTTTGGACAGGGGGGGACCTACGAGCAGTACTTC. This codes for CASSFGQGGTYEQYF.

This sequence joins TRBV7-9 and TRBJ2-3; tentative D call: TRBD1 (5 bases). V shed 8 bases and J shed 0 bases, with 12 bases lying between them. The CDR3 is made up of 14 amino acids. The V gene's germline CDR1 is SEHNR and CDR2 FQNEAQ (reference sequence). The CDR3 sequence is CASCRASSTDTQYF. DNA of the CDR3: TGTGCCAGCTGCAGGGCCTCTAGCACAGATACGCAGTATTTT.

The chain uses TRBV18 and TRBJ2-2; the D is unclear. The CDR3 has 13 residues. V gave up 3 bases and J gave up 3 bases, with 5 bases separating them. The germline V gene has CDR1 KGHSH and CDR2 LQKENI. Here the CDR3 reads CASSPQDTGELFF. Here the CDR3 DNA reads TGTGCCAGCTCACCCCAGGACACCGGGGAGCTGTTTTTT.

In this sample, this clone turned up a few times. The genes are TRBV10-3 and TRBJ2-3, with 9 bases matching TRBD2. This CDR3 is 16 amino acids long. V gave up 3 bases and J gave up 2 bases; unmatched junction bases: 6. Germline CDR1 is ENHRY and CDR2 is SYGVKD. The CDR3 reads CAISDPSGENTDTQYF. CDR3 DNA sequence: TGTGCCATCAGTGACCCTAGCGGGGAAAACACAGATACGCAGTATTTT.